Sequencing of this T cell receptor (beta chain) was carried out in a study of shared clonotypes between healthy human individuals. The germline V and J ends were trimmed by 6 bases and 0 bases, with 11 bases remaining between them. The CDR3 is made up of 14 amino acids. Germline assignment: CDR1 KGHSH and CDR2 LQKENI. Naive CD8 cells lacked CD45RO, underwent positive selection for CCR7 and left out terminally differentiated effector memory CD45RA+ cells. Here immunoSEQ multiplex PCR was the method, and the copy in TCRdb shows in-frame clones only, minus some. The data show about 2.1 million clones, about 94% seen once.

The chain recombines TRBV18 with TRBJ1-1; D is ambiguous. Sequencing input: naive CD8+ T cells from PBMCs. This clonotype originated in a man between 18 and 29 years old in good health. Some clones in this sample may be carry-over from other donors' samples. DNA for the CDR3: TGTGCCAGCTCCCTAGGGAACCTGAACACTGAAGCTTTCTTT. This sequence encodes CASSLGNLNTEAFF.